What follows are 12 T cell receptor beta chains derived from one specimen sequenced in a study of T cell responses to AZD1222 COVID-19 vaccine. The method was immunoSEQ multiplex PCR; TCRdb's version includes in-frame clones alone and lacks a portion of them. Here the sample spans 100,000 to 150,000 clones, 90% being singletons. Sequences were derived from peripheral blood, sampled on day 0 of AZD1222 vaccination. All receptors derive from an adult in good health.

J is TRBJ1-2 and V is TRBV27; TRBD1 is a possible D gene (6 bases). Germline CDR1 is MNHEY and CDR2 is SMNVEV (reference sequence). Deletions cut 5 bases from V and 8 bases from J, with 15 bases between. The CDR3 extends over 13 amino acids. The CDR3 DNA reads TGTGCCAGCAGTACGATAAAGGGGGTCGGCTACACCTTC. Protein sequence: CASSTIKGVGYTF.

This chain joins TRBV6-1 and TRBJ1-2; D might be TRBD1 (5 bases). Deletions cut 0 bases from V and 8 bases from J, with 10 bases between. The germline CDR1 and CDR2 sequences are MNHNS and SASEGT. The CDR3 consists of 13 residues. The CDR3 nucleotides are TGTGCCAGCAGTGAAGCGGCGGGGGTCGGCTACACCTTC. It is translated as CASSEAAGVGYTF.

V and J are TRBV7-2 and TRBJ1-5; no definite D call. The V and J ends lost 1 base and 2 bases respectively, with 9 bases between them. The CDR3 spans 15 residues. Germline-derived CDR1 and CDR2 are SGHTA and FQGNSA. The chain's CDR3 is CASSLEFRGNQPQHF. In DNA form, the CDR3 reads TGTGCCAGCAGCTTAGAATTTAGGGGCAATCAGCCCCAGCATTTT.

Here the CDR3 DNA reads TGTGCCAGCAGTGTTGAGGCTGGAGGAAACACCATATATTTT. Translation: CASSVEAGGNTIYF. This chain links TRBV2 with TRBJ1-3; D not certain. The germline gives CDR1 SNHLY, CDR2 FYNNEI. This CDR3 is built from 14 residues. V gave up 4 bases and J gave up 4 bases, with 11 bases separating them. Drawing the rest from reference TRBV2 and TRBJ1-3, the complete variable domain is EPEVTQTPSHQVTQMGQEVILRCVPISNHLYFYWYRQILGQKVEFLVSFYNNEISEKSEIFDDQFSVERPDGSNFTLKIRSTKLEDSAMYFCASSVEAGGNTIYFGEGSWLTVV.

V usage is TRBV29-1 and J usage is TRBJ1-2, with 7 bases lining up with TRBD1. The germline CDR1 and CDR2 sequences are SQVTM and ANQGSEA. The CDR3 runs to 12 residues. J was trimmed by 8 bases and V by 7 bases; bases with no gene match: 10. The CDR3 sequence is CSAQTQGGGYTF. As DNA, the CDR3 is TGCAGCGCACAAACCCAGGGGGGAGGCTACACCTTC.

This clone was found a few times. The rearrangement links TRBV5-1 to TRBJ2-7; TRBD1 matches 8 bases. This CDR3 has 12 amino acids. V shed 3 bases and J 6 bases; nucleotides not matched to a gene: 2. Germline values: CDR1 SGHRS, CDR2 YFSETQ. The CDR3 nucleotides read TGCGCCAGCAGCTCGGACAGGGTCGAGCAGTACTTC. Its translation: CASSSDRVEQYF.

The chain has TRBV2 and TRBJ2-5; possibly TRBD2 for D (6 bases). Germline V gene sequence: CDR1 SNHLY, CDR2 FYNNEI. CDR3 length equals 15 residues. V gave up 6 bases and J gave up 4 bases, with 18 bases separating them. In DNA form, the CDR3 reads TGTGCCAGCAGCGCCGAATTCGGGGGAGGAGAGACCCAGTACTTC. It is translated as CASSAEFGGGETQYF.

The chain links TRBV9 to TRBJ2-3; D is perhaps TRBD2 (5 bases). Trimming took off 0 bases at V and 0 bases at J, with 5 bases between the two ends. The CDR3 has 14 amino acids. Germline V gene sequence: CDR1 SGDLS, CDR2 YYNGEE. The CDR3, as DNA: TGTGCCAGCAGCGTAGGCGGGAGCACAGATACGCAGTATTTT. Translating gives CASSVGGSTDTQYF.

The DNA of the CDR3 is TGTGCCAGCAGGGACAGGGGGAGCAATCAGCCCCAGCATTTT. Its protein product is CASRDRGSNQPQHF. The rearrangement uses TRBV6-5 and TRBJ1-5, with 10 bases that match TRBD1. The J segment lost 1 base and the V segment lost 6 bases, leaving 0 bases of the junction unmatched. This CDR3 is built from 14 residues. In germline, CDR1 is MNHEY, CDR2 SVGAGI.

The V gene is TRBV6-5, the J gene TRBJ1-6; the D gene is possibly TRBD1 (5 bases). Deletions cut 6 bases from V and 8 bases from J, with 17 bases between. CDR1 is MNHEY and CDR2 is SVGAGI in the germline V gene. The CDR3 runs to 15 residues. Here the CDR3 DNA reads TGTGCCAGCAGGGGACGGAGCTTGTTGGATTCACCCCTCCACTTT. It is translated as CASRGRSLLDSPLHF.

This clone was seen just once. This chain joins TRBV6-5 and TRBJ1-5; no clear D. CDR3 length: 14 amino acids. Germline loops: CDR1 MNHEY, CDR2 SVGAGI. Trimming took 2 bases from V and 1 from J, leaving 6 bases between them. The CDR3 DNA reads as TGTGCCAGCAGTTACAGGCCAAGCAATCAGCCCCAGCATTTT. It is translated as CASSYRPSNQPQHF.

This clone was observed a few times. The V and J genes are TRBV19 and TRBJ2-7; TRBD1 matches 7 bases. The CDR3 totals 14 residues. V dropped 6 bases and J dropped 2; count of bases not matched to a gene: 7. Per the germline V gene, CDR1 is LNHDA and CDR2 is SQIVND (reference sequence). CDR3 bases: TGTGCCAGTAGCCGGGACAGCTTGACCTACGAGCAGTACTTC. This codes for CASSRDSLTYEQYF.